The rows below give T cell receptor beta chains drawn from one sample of a study of long-term antiretroviral therapy in people with HIV. Assay: immunoSEQ multiplex PCR; the TCRdb copy retains only in-frame clones and omits some. The data show around 39,000 clones, with around 86% seen just once and 6.2% held by the top ten. Here the sequenced sample was unsorted PBMCs, taken 1 year after starting antiretroviral therapy. The receptors here all came from a man aged 18 to 35 with HIV. The CDR3 runs from the conserved cysteine through the conserved F or W. Fields, in order: CDR3 length, D gene, clone size, J gene, V gene, CDR3 protein, CDR3 DNA. D genes are given only for firm matches. The size field is filled for only some rows; it gives once, few, many or a size class.

>17|TRBD2|NA|TRBJ2-2|TRBV9
CASSHIPSGPNTGELFF
TGTGCCAGCAGCCACATACCTAGCGGACCGAACACCGGGGAGCTGTTTTTT
>11|NA|NA|TRBJ2-7|TRBV5-8
CASSLGSDLHF
TGTGCCAGCAGCTTGGGAAGTGACCTCCACTTC
>13|NA|few|TRBJ2-7|TRBV7-9
CASSLAGEREQYF
TGTGCCAGCAGCTTAGCAGGGGAGCGTGAGCAGTACTTC
>14|NA|NA|TRBJ1-1|TRBV25-1
CASSDQGKSPEAFF
TGTGCCAGCAGTGATCAGGGGAAGTCGCCTGAAGCTTTCTTT
>11|NA|NA|TRBJ2-2|TRBV6-5
CASSYIGELFF
TGTGCCAGCAGTTACATCGGGGAGCTGTTTTTT
>15|TRBD1|NA|TRBJ1-2|TRBV18
CASSPPGQTLYGYTF
TGTGCCAGCTCACCGCCGGGACAGACCCTCTATGGCTACACCTTC
>16|NA|NA|TRBJ1-2|TRBV15
CATSRGTDFLYYGYTF
TGTGCCACCAGCAGGGGGACCGATTTCCTTTACTATGGCTACACCTTC
>16|NA|NA|TRBJ2-3|TRBV7-9
CASSLGSRPSTDTQYF
TGTGCCAGCAGCTTAGGGTCCAGACCTAGCACAGATACGCAGTATTTT
>15|TRBD1|NA|TRBJ2-1|TRBV27
CASSPGQGVYNEQFF
TGTGCCAGCAGTCCGGGACAGGGCGTCTACAATGAGCAGTTCTTC
>18|TRBD1|few|TRBJ1-5|TRBV28
CASSWGDRRINSNQPQHF
TGTGCCAGCAGTTGGGGGGACAGGAGAATCAATAGCAATCAGCCCCAGCATTTT
>15|TRBD2|NA|TRBJ2-2|TRBV14
CASSPGLPVTGELFF
TGTGCCAGCAGCCCGGGACTACCAGTCACCGGGGAGCTGTTTTTT
>14|NA|once|TRBJ2-2|TRBV7-8
CASSPEALPGELFF
TGTGCCAGCAGCCCGGAGGCTTTACCCGGGGAGCTGTTTTTT
>14|NA|NA|TRBJ1-1|TRBV10-2
CASSDPGPNTEAFF
TGCGCCAGCAGTGATCCCGGCCCGAACACTGAAGCTTTCTTT
>13|NA|NA|TRBJ1-2|TRBV2
CATKGRGDGGYTF
TGTGCCACCAAAGGGAGGGGAGACGGAGGCTACACCTTC
>16|TRBD1|once|TRBJ1-1|TRBV27
CASSSLGRRGLTEAFF
TGTGCCAGCAGTTCGTTAGGCCGCAGGGGGCTCACTGAAGCTTTCTTT
>12|NA|NA|TRBJ1-1|TRBV29-1
CSVVSADTEAFF
TGCAGCGTTGTAAGTGCCGACACTGAAGCTTTCTTT
>16|NA|NA|TRBJ2-7|TRBV7-6
CASSLESGDFSYEQYF
TGTGCCAGCAGCTTAGAATCAGGGGACTTTTCCTACGAGCAGTACTTC
>13|NA|NA|TRBJ1-1|TRBV19
CASNQGRNSEAFF
TGTGCCAGTAACCAGGGGCGCAACTCTGAAGCTTTCTTT
>16|NA|NA|TRBJ2-1|TRBV5-4
CASSSLDRGGSDEQFF
TGTGCCAGCAGCTCCCTCGACAGGGGAGGGAGCGATGAGCAGTTCTTC
>14|TRBD1|NA|TRBJ1-2|TRBV7-2
CASSLGTGNYGYTF
TGTGCCAGCAGCTTAGGGACAGGGAACTATGGCTACACCTTC
>17|NA|NA|TRBJ2-3|TRBV7-2
CASSFRDRGAWKDTQYF
TGTGCCAGCAGCTTCCGTGACAGAGGGGCTTGGAAGGATACGCAGTATTTT
>17|TRBD1|NA|TRBJ1-5|TRBV28
CASLHERGQGTNQPQHF
TGTGCCAGCCTCCATGAAAGGGGACAGGGGACGAATCAGCCCCAGCATTTT
>13|NA|once|TRBJ2-7|TRBV7-9
CASSLDGDYEQYF
TGTGCCAGCAGCTTAGATGGGGACTACGAGCAGTACTTC
>15|NA|NA|TRBJ1-1|TRBV27
CASSLDNQRGTEAFF
TGTGCCAGCAGTTTAGATAACCAGCGAGGCACTGAAGCTTTCTTT
>15|NA|NA|TRBJ1-4|TRBV7-6
CASSLIRVPEEKLFF
TGTGCCAGCAGCTTAATCAGGGTTCCTGAGGAAAAACTGTTTTTT
>12|NA|NA|TRBJ2-7|TRBV5-1
CASSLRQNEQYF
TGCGCCAGCAGCTTGCGCCAGAACGAGCAGTACTTC
>15|NA|NA|TRBJ2-1|TRBV14
CASSQDSRQGIEQFF
TGTGCCAGCAGCCAAGATTCTCGGCAGGGGATTGAGCAGTTCTTC
>15|TRBD2|NA|TRBJ2-1|TRBV7-2
CASSPGLDTGNEQFF
TGTGCCAGCAGCCCCGGACTAGATACTGGCAATGAGCAGTTCTTC
>15|NA|NA|TRBJ1-1|TRBV19
CASSRIQSGNTEAFF
TGTGCCAGTAGTAGAATCCAGAGCGGGAACACTGAAGCTTTCTTT
>14|NA|NA|TRBJ1-4|TRBV6-5
CASSRTATNEKLFF
TGTGCCAGCAGTCGGACGGCTACTAATGAAAAACTGTTTTTT
>18|TRBD2|NA|TRBJ2-7|TRBV27
CASSLGFPGLADSYEQYF
TGTGCCAGCAGTTTAGGATTTCCGGGACTAGCGGATTCCTACGAGCAGTACTTC
>16|TRBD2|NA|TRBJ2-3|TRBV6-1
CASSESAGGSTDTQYF
TGTGCCAGCAGTGAATCAGCGGGGGGTAGCACAGATACGCAGTATTTT
>14|NA|NA|TRBJ2-1|TRBV7-9
CASAPSWGYNEQFF
TGTGCCAGCGCACCCTCGTGGGGATACAATGAGCAGTTCTTC
>11|NA|NA|TRBJ1-1|TRBV5-6
CASSARTEAFF
TGTGCCAGCAGCGCGAGAACTGAAGCTTTCTTT
>13|TRBD1|NA|TRBJ2-7|TRBV10-2
CASSNNRGNEQYF
TGCGCCAGCAGTAATAACAGGGGCAACGAGCAGTACTTC
>14|NA|NA|TRBJ2-1|TRBV6-5
CASSYSSGSNEQFF
TGTGCCAGCAGTTACTCCTCTGGGTCCAATGAGCAGTTCTTC
>17|NA|NA|TRBJ2-2|TRBV7-6
CASSLVRGPRDTGELFF
TGTGCCAGCAGCTTAGTTCGGGGCCCACGAGACACCGGGGAGCTGTTTTTT
>16|NA|NA|TRBJ2-7|TRBV5-1
CASSLVGTGFSYEQYF
TGCGCCAGCAGCTTGGTGGGAACAGGGTTCTCCTACGAGCAGTACTTC
>16|NA|NA|TRBJ2-7|TRBV30
CAWSVGRAGVRNEQYF
TGTGCCTGGAGTGTAGGGCGGGCAGGGGTAAGGAACGAGCAGTACTTC
>14|NA|NA|TRBJ1-3|TRBV2
CASGRIVSGNTIYF
TGTGCCAGCGGTCGGATCGTCTCTGGAAACACCATATATTTT
>13|TRBD1|NA|TRBJ2-1|TRBV6-5
CASSVTGEHEQFF
TGTGCCAGCAGCGTGACAGGGGAACATGAGCAGTTCTTC
>15|NA|NA|TRBJ1-4|TRBV4-1
CASSLLGNSNEKLFF
TGCGCCAGCAGCCTTCTGGGGAATAGTAATGAAAAACTGTTTTTT
>16|NA|NA|TRBJ2-3|TRBV7-8
CASSSQEGRFTDTQYF
TGTGCCAGCAGCTCTCAAGAAGGACGCTTCACAGATACGCAGTATTTT
>13|NA|once|TRBJ1-1|TRBV18
CASSGAGDTEAFF
TGTGCCAGCTCTGGGGCCGGGGACACTGAAGCTTTCTTT
>14|TRBD2|NA|TRBJ2-1|TRBV19
CASQAGWTYNEQFF
TGTGCCAGTCAAGCGGGATGGACCTACAATGAGCAGTTCTTC
>16|TRBD2|NA|TRBJ2-3|TRBV27
CASSQLTSGGTDTQYF
TGTGCCAGCAGTCAGTTGACTAGCGGGGGCACAGATACGCAGTATTTT